This TCR beta chain was documented in a study of OX40 agonist ivuxolimab in advanced cancers. Looking at the study overall: Checkpoint inhibitors had been given previously to 35% to 50% of patients.

Notes on the study in general: At 0.1 to 3.0 mg/kg and by week 6, CD4+ and CD8+ T cells in the blood had expanded clonally.

Sequencing used immunoSEQ multiplex PCR; TCRdb keeps in-frame clones, though not all of them. Seen here are roughly 26,000 clones, more than 75% observed once, and the top ten hold about 25%. Enrollment shut out patients with autoimmune disease history or systemic immunosuppression. The CDR3 has 9 amino acids. Trimming took off 10 bases at V and 2 bases at J, with 2 bases between the two ends. CDR1 SNHLY and CDR2 FYNNEI come from the germline V gene. Comments on this clone: The antigen is not known.

This sequence was found in an adult with an advanced solid tumor such as melanoma, head and neck, liver or kidney cancer. The sample was CD4+ or CD8+ T cells sorted from blood, taken in a trial of the OX40 agonist ivuxolimab. V gene TRBV2 combines with J gene TRBJ1-2; D unresolved. DNA of the CDR3: TGTGCCACGAACTATGGCTACACCTTC. Translated: CATNYGYTF.